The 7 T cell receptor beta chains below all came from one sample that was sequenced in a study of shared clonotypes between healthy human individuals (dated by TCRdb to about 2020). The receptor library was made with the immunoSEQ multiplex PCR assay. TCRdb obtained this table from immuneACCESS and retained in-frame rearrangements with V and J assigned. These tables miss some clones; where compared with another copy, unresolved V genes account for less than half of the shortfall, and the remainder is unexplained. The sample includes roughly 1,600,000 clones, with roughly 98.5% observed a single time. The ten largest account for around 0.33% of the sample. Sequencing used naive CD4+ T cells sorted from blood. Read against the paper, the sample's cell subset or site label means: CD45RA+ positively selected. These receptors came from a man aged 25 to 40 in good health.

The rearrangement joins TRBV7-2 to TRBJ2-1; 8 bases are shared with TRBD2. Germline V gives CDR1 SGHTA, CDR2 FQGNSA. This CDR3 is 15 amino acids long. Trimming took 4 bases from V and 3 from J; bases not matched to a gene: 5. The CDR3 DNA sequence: TGTGCCAGCAGCTCCCAGCGGGGGTACTACAATGAGCAGTTCTTC. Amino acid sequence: CASSSQRGYYNEQFF.

CDR3 protein: CASSLKRQGAYEQYF. DNA for the CDR3: TGCGCCAGCAGCTTGAAGAGACAGGGGGCCTACGAGCAGTACTTC. This sequence joins TRBV5-1 and TRBJ2-7, with 9 bases matching TRBD1. Germline V lookup: CDR1 SGHRS, CDR2 YFSETQ. CDR3 length: 15 residues. J lost 2 bases, V lost 1 base, and 4 bases had no gene match.

The CDR3 protein is CASRQGQNTEAFF. The CDR3 DNA is TGTGCCAGCAGACAAGGACAGAACACTGAAGCTTTCTTT. The chain carries TRBV6-5 and TRBJ1-1; tentative D call: TRBD1 (5 bases). The CDR3 contains 13 residues. Germline V gene lookup returns CDR1 MNHEY and CDR2 SVGAGI. V was cut by 6 bases and J by 1 base, with 9 bases left in between.

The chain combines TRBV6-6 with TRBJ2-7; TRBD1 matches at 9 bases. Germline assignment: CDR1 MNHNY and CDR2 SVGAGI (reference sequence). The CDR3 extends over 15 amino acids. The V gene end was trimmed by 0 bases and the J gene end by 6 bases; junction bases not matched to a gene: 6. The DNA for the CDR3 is TGTGCCAGCAGTTACTCGGACAGGGGCGTCGGCGAGCAGTACTTC. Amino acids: CASSYSDRGVGEQYF.

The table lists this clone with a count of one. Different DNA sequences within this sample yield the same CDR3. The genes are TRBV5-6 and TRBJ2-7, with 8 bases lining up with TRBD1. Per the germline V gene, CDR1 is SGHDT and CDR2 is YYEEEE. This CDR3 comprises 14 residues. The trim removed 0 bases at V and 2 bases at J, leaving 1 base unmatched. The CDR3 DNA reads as TGTGCCAGCAGCTTGGGGACAGGGACCTACGAGCAGTACTTC. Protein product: CASSLGTGTYEQYF.

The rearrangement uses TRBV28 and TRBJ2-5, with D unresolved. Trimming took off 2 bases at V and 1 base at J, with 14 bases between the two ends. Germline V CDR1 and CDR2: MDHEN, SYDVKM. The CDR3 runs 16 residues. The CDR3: CASSLTIAETQETQYF. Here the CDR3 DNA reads TGTGCCAGCAGTTTAACGATAGCAGAAACCCAAGAGACCCAGTACTTC.

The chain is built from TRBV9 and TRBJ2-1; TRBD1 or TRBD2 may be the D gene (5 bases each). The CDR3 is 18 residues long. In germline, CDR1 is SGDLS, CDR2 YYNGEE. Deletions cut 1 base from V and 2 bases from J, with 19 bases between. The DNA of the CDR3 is TGTGCCAGCAGCGTATCTCTCCGCCGGGACCCCACCTACAATGAGCAGTTCTTC. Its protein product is CASSVSLRRDPTYNEQFF.